The 15 T cell receptor beta chains in this list originate from one sample, sequenced in a study of cytomegalovirus exposure and HLA in healthy donors. The PCR had 60 Vbeta and 13 Jbeta primers. The repertoire was sequenced with immunoSEQ multiplex PCR; TCRdb's copy has only in-frame clones and lacks some. Counted here are 150,000 to 200,000 clones, over 70% occurring once; the ten biggest clones make up around 3%. The sample taken for sequencing was PBMCs. These TCRs come from a male donor in good health and CMV-seronegative.

The chain carries TRBV2 and TRBJ1-2; D ambiguous. Trimming removed 2 bases at V and 2 bases at J, with 12 bases between. CDR3 length: 15 amino acids. Germline V gene data show CDR1 as SNHLY and CDR2 as FYNNEI. CDR3 sequence reads: CASSEIGGRNYGYTF. DNA for the CDR3: TGTGCCAGCAGTGAAATCGGTGGTCGGAACTATGGCTACACCTTC.

The V gene is TRBV27, the J gene TRBJ1-5, with 10 bases identical to TRBD1. V lost 4 bases and J lost 7; bases outside the gene matches: 7. Germline CDR1 and CDR2: MNHEY and SMNVEV (reference sequence). This CDR3 spans 15 amino acids. The CDR3: CASSYRQGARQPQHF. The CDR3, as DNA: TGTGCCAGCAGTTACCGACAGGGGGCTAGGCAGCCCCAGCATTTT.

The chain carries TRBV4-1 and TRBJ2-5, with 9 bases identical to TRBD2. The ends lost 3 bases at V and 2 bases at J; junction bases unmatched: 4. Germline V CDR1 and CDR2: MGHRA, YSYEKL. This CDR3 has 15 residues. CDR3 sequence: CASSQASGNQETQYF. In DNA form, the CDR3 reads TGCGCCAGCAGCCAGGCTAGCGGGAATCAAGAGACCCAGTACTTC.

This rearrangement joins TRBV18 to TRBJ2-7; tentatively, D is TRBD1 (5 bases). Trimming shortened V by 3 bases and J by 3 bases, and 15 bases separated the two germline ends. Looked up from germline, CDR1 is KGHSH and CDR2 is LQKENI. CDR3 length equals 15 residues. The CDR3 DNA is TGTGCCAGCTCACCGGGAATAGGACAAATCTACGAGCAGTACTTC. Protein: CASSPGIGQIYEQYF.

This clone was detected once. This chain links TRBV7-9 with TRBJ1-1; TRBD1 might be the D (6 bases). V was clipped by 4 bases and J by 5 bases, with 8 bases between them. Germline V CDR1 and CDR2: SEHNR, FQNEAQ (reference sequence). This CDR3 is 12 amino acids long. CDR3 protein: CASSSGVTEAFF. CDR3 nucleotide sequence: TGTGCCAGCAGCTCAGGGGTTACTGAAGCTTTCTTT. Full variable domain (outside the CDR3, taken from reference TRBV7-9 and TRBJ1-1): DTGVSQNPRHKITKRGQNVTFRCDPISEHNRLYWYRQTLGQGPEFLTYFQNEAQLEKSRLLSDRFSAERPKGSFSTLEIQRTEQGDSAMYLCASSSGVTEAFFGQGTRLTVV.

The V and J genes are TRBV28 and TRBJ1-5; D gene ambiguous. The V end lost 5 bases, the J end lost 5 bases, and 7 bases lay between the germline ends. The CDR3 sequence is 12 residues long. The germline CDR1 and CDR2 sequences are MDHEN and SYDVKM. This CDR3 is CASSPHDQPQHF. The CDR3 bases are TGTGCCAGCAGTCCCCATGATCAGCCCCAGCATTTT.

The rearrangement uses TRBV27 and TRBJ1-1; D remains ambiguous. This CDR3 has 10 residues. Between the trimmed V and J ends, which lost 6 bases and 6 bases, there was a span of 5 bases. Germline lookup yields CDR1 MNHEY and CDR2 SMNVEV (reference sequence). The DNA of the CDR3 is TGTGCCAGCAGAGCACCTGAAGCTTTCTTT. This translates into CASRAPEAFF.

This clone was seen a handful of times. V usage is TRBV10-3 and J usage is TRBJ2-7; 8 bases align to TRBD1. The CDR3 length is 14 residues. With 7 bases clipped from V and 2 bases from J, the junction kept 7 bases outside the gene matches. Germline V gene lookup returns CDR1 ENHRY and CDR2 SYGVKD. As DNA, the CDR3 is TGTGCCATCATTCCGGACAGGGCGACCTACGAGCAGTACTTC. Protein sequence: CAIIPDRATYEQYF.

The DNA of the CDR3 is TGTGCCAGCAGCTCCGGGAGCTCTGGAAACACCATATATTTT. Its protein product is CASSSGSSGNTIYF. The chain employs TRBV6-1 and TRBJ1-3; D ambiguous. Germline assignment: CDR1 MNHNS and CDR2 SASEGT. Between the trimmed V and J ends, which lost 6 bases and 0 bases, there was a span of 9 bases. The CDR3 loop spans 14 amino acids.

This clone was counted only a few times. The chain recombines TRBV10-3 with TRBJ2-7, with 9 bases matching TRBD1. The CDR3 is made up of 16 amino acids. CDR1 is ENHRY, CDR2 SYGVKD, per germline. Losses at the gene ends were 2 bases for V and 9 bases for J; bases not matched to a gene: 14. CDR3 region: CAISEAFGTGLVGQYF. The DNA for the CDR3 is TGTGCCATCAGTGAGGCATTCGGGACAGGGTTGGTAGGGCAGTACTTC.

The chain recombines TRBV27 with TRBJ2-1; possible D gene TRBD2, 7 bases. The V gene's germline CDR1 is MNHEY and CDR2 SMNVEV (reference sequence). The CDR3 sequence is 14 residues long. V was shortened by 5 bases and J by 7 bases, with 15 bases between the two germline ends. CDR3 coding DNA: TGTGCCAGCAGTGGAGGGGGGGCCTTTAATGAGCAGTTCTTC. This gives the protein CASSGGGAFNEQFF.

The rearrangement uses TRBV2 and TRBJ1-5; 9 nucleotides agree with TRBD1. Germline CDR1 SNHLY, CDR2 FYNNEI. This CDR3 contains 16 residues. Trimming cost V 4 bases and J 7 bases; bases outside gene matches: 11. CDR3 DNA sequence: TGTGCCAGCAGTGGGGGGGTGGGACAGGGTAGGCAGCCCCAGCATTTT. Amino acids: CASSGGVGQGRQPQHF.

The V call is TRBV4-1, the J call TRBJ1-1, with D tentatively TRBD1 (5 bases). Germline V CDR1 and CDR2: MGHRA, YSYEKL. This CDR3 has 14 amino acids. Between the trimmed V and J ends, which lost 0 bases and 5 bases, there was a span of 10 bases. The CDR3, as DNA: TGCGCCAGCAGCCAAGAATGGGGGGGGACTGAAGCTTTCTTT. Residues: CASSQEWGGTEAFF.

The chain uses TRBV7-2 and TRBJ1-2; 11 bases fit TRBD1. The trim removed 0 bases at V and 1 base at J, leaving 13 bases unmatched. This CDR3 contains 20 residues. CDR1 and CDR2 from the germline V gene are SGHTA and FQGNSA. This CDR3 is CASSLAQTRDRGKLNYGYTF. The CDR3 DNA sequence: TGTGCCAGCAGCTTAGCCCAAACCCGGGACAGGGGGAAACTTAACTATGGCTACACCTTC.

The V and J genes are TRBV6-6 and TRBJ2-3; D perhaps matches TRBD1 (5 bases). Germline loops: CDR1 MNHNY, CDR2 SVGAGI (reference sequence). The CDR3 contains 13 residues. V lost 2 bases and J lost 6, with 9 bases in between. Written as DNA, the CDR3 is TGTGCCAGCAGTTACACCCAGGGCGATACGCAGTATTTT. This codes for CASSYTQGDTQYF.